This T cell receptor beta chain was captured by sequencing in a study of blood T cell repertoires in COVID-19. About the research overall: Sites across the United States, Italy and Spain contributed samples from acute and convalescent COVID-19. In each case, the material was cDNA or gDNA derived from T cells, B-cell-depleted T cells, or PBMCs.

Between the trimmed V and J ends, which lost 1 base and 10 bases, there was a span of 13 bases. CDR3 size: 13 residues. The V gene's germline CDR1 is MGHDK and CDR2 SYGVNS. Original processing methods: For nucleated cells, counts were estimated from reference gene primer amplification. Data came from immunoSEQ multiplex PCR; TCRdb stores just in-frame clones and leaves some out. Clone size and V and J calls were adopted from that table, with D and trimming inferred from the DNA. Of some 150,000 clones in the sample, around four fifths were seen once. Comment on this clone: This sample includes further DNA sequences coding for the same CDR3.

Sequenced input: peripheral blood. The chain combines TRBV25-1 with TRBJ1-1, with D possibly TRBD1 on 5 matching bases. The clonotype originates from a woman aged 40 to 50 with active or convalescent COVID-19. The CDR3 protein is CASSEWVGPAAFF. CDR3 DNA sequence: TGTGCCAGCAGTGAATGGGTGGGGCCTGCAGCTTTCTTT.